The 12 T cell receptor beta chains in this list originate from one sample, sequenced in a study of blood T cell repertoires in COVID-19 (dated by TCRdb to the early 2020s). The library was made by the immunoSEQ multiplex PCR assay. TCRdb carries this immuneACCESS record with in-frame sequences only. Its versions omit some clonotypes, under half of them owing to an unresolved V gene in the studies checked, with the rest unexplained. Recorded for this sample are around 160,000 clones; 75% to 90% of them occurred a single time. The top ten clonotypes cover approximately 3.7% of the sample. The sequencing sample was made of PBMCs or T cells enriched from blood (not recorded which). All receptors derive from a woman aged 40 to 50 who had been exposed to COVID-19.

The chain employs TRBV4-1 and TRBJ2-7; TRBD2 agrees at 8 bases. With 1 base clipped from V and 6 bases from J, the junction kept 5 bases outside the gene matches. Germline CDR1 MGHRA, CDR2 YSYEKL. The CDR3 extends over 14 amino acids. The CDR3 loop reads CASSQVGGGTEQYF. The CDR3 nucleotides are TGCGCCAGCAGCCAAGTGGGCGGGGGGACCGAGCAGTACTTC.

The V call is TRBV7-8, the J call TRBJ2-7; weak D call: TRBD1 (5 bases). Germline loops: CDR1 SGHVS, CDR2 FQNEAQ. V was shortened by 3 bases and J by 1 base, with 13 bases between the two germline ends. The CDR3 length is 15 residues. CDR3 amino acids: CASSFGQGPSYEQYF. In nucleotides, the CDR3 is TGTGCCAGCAGCTTTGGGCAGGGCCCATCCTACGAGCAGTACTTC.

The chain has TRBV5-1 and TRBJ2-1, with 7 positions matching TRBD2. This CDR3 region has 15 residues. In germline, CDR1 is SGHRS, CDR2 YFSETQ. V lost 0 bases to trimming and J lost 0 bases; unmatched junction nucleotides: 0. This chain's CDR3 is CASSLGGSSYNEQFF. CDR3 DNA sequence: TGCGCCAGCAGCTTGGGCGGGAGCTCCTACAATGAGCAGTTCTTC.

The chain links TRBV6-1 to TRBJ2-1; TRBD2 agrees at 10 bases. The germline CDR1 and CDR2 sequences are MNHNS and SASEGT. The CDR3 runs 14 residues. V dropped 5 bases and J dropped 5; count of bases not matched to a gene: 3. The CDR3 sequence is CASSLLAGHNEQFF. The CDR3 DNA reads TGTGCCAGCAGTTTACTAGCGGGACACAATGAGCAGTTCTTC.

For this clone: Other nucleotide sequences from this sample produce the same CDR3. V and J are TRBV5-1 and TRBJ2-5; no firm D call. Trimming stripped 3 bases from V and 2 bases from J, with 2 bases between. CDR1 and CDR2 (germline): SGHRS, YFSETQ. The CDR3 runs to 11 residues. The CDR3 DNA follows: TGCGCCAGCAGCTCGCAAGAGACCCAGTACTTC. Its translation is CASSSQETQYF.

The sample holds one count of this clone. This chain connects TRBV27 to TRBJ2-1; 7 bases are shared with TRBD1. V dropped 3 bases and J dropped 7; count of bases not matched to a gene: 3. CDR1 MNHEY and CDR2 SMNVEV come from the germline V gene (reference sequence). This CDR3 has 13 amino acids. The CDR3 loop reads CASSLGQTNEQFF. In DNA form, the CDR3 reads TGTGCCAGCAGTTTGGGACAGACTAATGAGCAGTTCTTC.

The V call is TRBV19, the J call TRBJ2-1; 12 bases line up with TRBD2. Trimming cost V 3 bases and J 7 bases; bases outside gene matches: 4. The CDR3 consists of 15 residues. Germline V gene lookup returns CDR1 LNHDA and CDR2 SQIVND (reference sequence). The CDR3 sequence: CASSISSGGANEQFF. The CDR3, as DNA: TGTGCCAGTAGTATCTCTAGCGGGGGGGCGAATGAGCAGTTCTTC. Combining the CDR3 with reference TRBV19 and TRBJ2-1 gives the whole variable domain DGGITQSPKYLFRKEGQNVTLSCEQNLNHDAMYWYRQDPGQGLRLIYYSQIVNDFQKGDIAEGYSVSREKKESFPLTVTSAQKNPTAFYLCASSISSGGANEQFFGPGTRLTVL.

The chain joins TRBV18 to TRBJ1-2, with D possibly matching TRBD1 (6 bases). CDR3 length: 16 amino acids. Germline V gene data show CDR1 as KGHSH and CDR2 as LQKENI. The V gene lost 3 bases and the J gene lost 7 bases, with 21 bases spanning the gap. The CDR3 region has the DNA TGTGCCAGCTCACCGTCACACCGGGACAATAGAGGTGGCTACACCTTC. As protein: CASSPSHRDNRGGYTF.

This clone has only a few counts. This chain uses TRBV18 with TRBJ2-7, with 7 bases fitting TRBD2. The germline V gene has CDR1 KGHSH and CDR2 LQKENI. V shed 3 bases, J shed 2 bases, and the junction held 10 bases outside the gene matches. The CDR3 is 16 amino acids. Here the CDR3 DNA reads TGTGCCAGCTCACCCAGGCGGGAGACGAAGACCTACGAGCAGTACTTC. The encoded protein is CASSPRRETKTYEQYF.

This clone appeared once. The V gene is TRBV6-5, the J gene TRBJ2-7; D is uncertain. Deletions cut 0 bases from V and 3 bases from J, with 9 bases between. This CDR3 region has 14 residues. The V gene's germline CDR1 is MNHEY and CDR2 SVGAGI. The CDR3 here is CASSYSRSDYEQYF. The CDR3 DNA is TGTGCCAGCAGTTACTCGCGGTCGGACTACGAGCAGTACTTC.

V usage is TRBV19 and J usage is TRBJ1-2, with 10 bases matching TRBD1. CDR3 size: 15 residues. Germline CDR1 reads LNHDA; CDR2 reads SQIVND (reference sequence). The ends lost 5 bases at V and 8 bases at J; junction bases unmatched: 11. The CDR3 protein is CASSPTARTGGGYTF. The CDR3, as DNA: TGTGCCAGTAGTCCGACAGCTCGGACAGGGGGAGGCTACACCTTC.

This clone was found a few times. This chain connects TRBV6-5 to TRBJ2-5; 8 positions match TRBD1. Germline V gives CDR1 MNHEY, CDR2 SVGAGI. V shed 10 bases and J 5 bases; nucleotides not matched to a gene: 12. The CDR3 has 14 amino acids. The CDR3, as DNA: TGTGCCACCTCGCGGACAGGGATAGGCGAGACCCAGTACTTC. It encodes CATSRTGIGETQYF.